The 20 T cell receptor beta chains presented below share a single source sample, sequenced in a study of CXCR3-negative and CXCR3-positive naive CD8 T cells. All TRB cDNA libraries came from 5' RACE performed with UMI labels. Using the 5' RACE reads, TCRdb records one entry per CDR3 protein without DNA. Its table records 100,000 to 150,000 distinct CDR3 sequences. The sample consisted of naive CXCR3- CD8+ T cells from blood. The subset: CD45RO-CCR7+CD27+CD95- naive CD8+ T cells lacking CXCR3 (TNR3-). These TCRs come from a human donor in good health. Some clones in this sample may be carry-over from other donors' samples.

The genes are TRBV14 and TRBJ2-1; lacking DNA, the TRBD1 call made by TCRdb goes unchecked. From germline, CDR1 is SGHDN and CDR2 FVKESK. The CDR3 spans 17 residues. The CDR3 sequence: CASSQDIRQGDYNEQFF.

The J gene is TRBJ2-7, the V gene TRBV10-3; without DNA, the TCRdb call of TRBD1 cannot be checked. This CDR3 has 14 amino acids. Germline CDR1 reads ENHRY; CDR2 reads SYGVKD. The CDR3 reads CAISETGTTYEQYF.

V is TRBV29-1 and J is TRBJ1-1; TCRdb indicates TRBD1, and absent DNA this call remains unverified. The CDR3 consists of 15 residues. Looked up from germline, CDR1 is SQVTM and CDR2 is ANQGSEA. CDR3 in amino acids: CSVAGGDRLYTEAFF.

This sequence joins TRBV11-2 and TRBJ2-5. The CDR3 is 14 amino acids. Per the germline V gene, CDR1 is SGHAT and CDR2 is FQNNGV. The CDR3 spells CASSLGLSGETQYF.

J is TRBJ1-1 and V is TRBV5-1; TCRdb names TRBD1, which stays unverified in the absence of DNA. The germline V gene encodes CDR1 SGHRS and CDR2 YFSETQ. This CDR3 has 16 residues. CDR3 region: CASSLEGETMNTEAFF.

The CDR3 protein is CASSEGRELETQYF. The V and J genes are TRBV7-6 and TRBJ2-5; TCRdb's D gene call, TRBD2, goes unchecked for lack of DNA. Germline V gives CDR1 SGHVS, CDR2 FNYEAQ. There are 14 residues in the CDR3.

CDR3 loop: CASSLQDNEQFF. The rearrangement links TRBV7-9 to TRBJ2-1. The CDR3 has 12 residues. Per the germline V gene, CDR1 is SEHNR and CDR2 is FQNEAQ (reference sequence).

This sequence joins TRBV3-1 and TRBJ1-1; absent DNA, TCRdb's TRBD1 call cannot be checked. The CDR3 has 16 amino acids. Germline CDR1 and CDR2: LGHDT and YNNKEL (reference sequence). CDR3: CASSYFSRGQNTEAFF.

The CDR3 reads CASSFVTSSHPETQYF. The gene calls are TRBV28 and TRBJ2-5. CDR1 MDHEN and CDR2 SYDVKM come from the germline V gene. This CDR3 region has 16 residues.

The CDR3 spells CASSLAGLGSYADTQYF. The rearrangement uses TRBV7-2 and TRBJ2-3; TCRdb calls TRBD2, which cannot be checked without DNA. From germline, CDR1 is SGHTA and CDR2 FQGNSA. There are 17 residues in the CDR3.

This sequence joins TRBV20-1 and TRBJ2-7. This CDR3 region has 14 residues. Germline V gives CDR1 DFQATT, CDR2 SNEGSKA (reference sequence). CDR3 protein: CSAREASMFGEQYF.

The rearrangement uses TRBV4-1 and TRBJ1-1; there is no DNA to check the TCRdb D call of TRBD1. The germline gives CDR1 MGHRA, CDR2 YSYEKL. The CDR3 consists of 15 residues. CDR3 sequence: CASSQVGRGGTEAFF.

J is TRBJ1-5 and V is TRBV20-1; absent DNA, TCRdb's TRBD1 call cannot be checked. CDR3 size: 14 residues. Germline V gene sequence: CDR1 DFQATT, CDR2 SNEGSKA (reference sequence). The CDR3 protein is CSARDQGEIQPQHF.

The chain joins TRBV20-1 to TRBJ2-3. CDR1 and CDR2 (germline): DFQATT, SNEGSKA (reference sequence). This CDR3 has 16 amino acids. The CDR3 spells CSARGRTTSFTDTQYF.

The CDR3 here is CASSFDGIWDGTPPSGELFF. The genes are TRBV7-2 and TRBJ2-2; TCRdb's assignment of TRBD1 cannot be checked, as there is no DNA. The germline V gene has CDR1 SGHTA and CDR2 FQGNSA. The CDR3 totals 20 residues. Variable domain in full (rest from reference TRBV7-2 and TRBJ2-2): GAGVSQSPSNKVTEKGKDVELRCDPISGHTALYWYRQSLGQGLEFLIYFQGNSAPDKSGLPSDRFSAERTGGSVSTLTIQRTQQEDSAVYLCASSFDGIWDGTPPSGELFFGEGSRLTVL.

The rearrangement joins TRBV2 to TRBJ2-1; TCRdb outputs TRBD1, but without DNA this stays unchecked. Germline V gene lookup returns CDR1 SNHLY and CDR2 FYNNEI. This CDR3 is built from 15 residues. Here the CDR3 reads CATPRCRVGGREQFF.

Here the CDR3 reads CASSPGAGEAYNEQFF. The gene calls are TRBV7-9 and TRBJ2-1; TCRdb indicates TRBD1, and absent DNA this call remains unverified. The CDR3 runs to 16 residues. CDR1 and CDR2 from the germline V gene are SEHNR and FQNEAQ (reference sequence). Full variable domain (missing parts from reference TRBV7-9 and TRBJ2-1): DTGVSQNPRHKITKRGQNVTFRCDPISEHNRLYWYRQTLGQGPEFLTYFQNEAQLEKSRLLSDRFSAERPKGSFSTLEIQRTEQGDSAMYLCASSPGAGEAYNEQFFGPGTRLTVL.

V usage is TRBV2 and J usage is TRBJ2-3; TCRdb picks TRBD1, but there is no DNA to check that call. Germline CDR1 reads SNHLY; CDR2 reads FYNNEI. The CDR3 totals 14 residues. CDR3 protein: CASRMYGGTDTQYF.

The chain has TRBV27 and TRBJ1-2; the D call from TCRdb, TRBD1, cannot be confirmed without DNA. The germline CDR1 and CDR2 sequences are MNHEY and SMNVEV (reference sequence). The CDR3 spans 13 residues. CDR3 region: CASRQGSAYGYTF.

The chain links TRBV5-5 to TRBJ2-1. Germline-derived CDR1 and CDR2 are SGHKS and YYEKEE (reference sequence). There are 12 residues in the CDR3. CDR3 protein: CASGLAGNEQFF.